A single sample is the source of the 3 T cell receptor beta chains below, sequenced in a study of cytomegalovirus exposure and HLA in healthy donors. The data were produced by immunoSEQ multiplex PCR, yet TCRdb's version contains in-frame clones alone and is incomplete. The repertoire holds 55,000 to 80,000 clones, with 90% to 95% as singletons. The material sequenced was PBMCs. These receptors all come from a man between 18 and 35 years old in good health and CMV-seropositive.

V usage is TRBV2 and J usage is TRBJ1-4; possible D gene TRBD1, 6 bases. Trimming stripped 5 bases from V and 7 bases from J, with 11 bases between. This CDR3 has 13 amino acids. Germline loops: CDR1 SNHLY, CDR2 FYNNEI. The CDR3 reads CASSTGTREKLFF. CDR3 bases: TGTGCCAGCAGTACCGGGACACGTGAAAAACTGTTTTTT.

This clone has a single count. The CDR3 is CASRRQGPDTEAFF. The CDR3 coding sequence is TGTGCCAGTAGGAGACAGGGCCCGGACACTGAAGCTTTCTTT. The chain employs TRBV19 and TRBJ1-1, with 7 nucleotides matching TRBD1. The CDR3 totals 14 residues. The V gene's germline CDR1 is LNHDA and CDR2 SQIVND (reference sequence). Unmatched junction bases numbered 7, after V lost 6 bases and J lost 3 bases.

The J gene is TRBJ1-6, the V gene TRBV5-6; weak D call: TRBD1 (5 bases). V lost 1 base to trimming and J lost 10 bases, with 12 bases between them. This CDR3 contains 14 residues. The germline CDR1 and CDR2 sequences are SGHDT and YYEEEE. The CDR3 reads CASSLIGGNSPLHF. The CDR3 coding sequence is TGTGCCAGCAGCTTGATCGGGGGGAACTCACCCCTCCACTTT.